Listed here are 19 T cell receptor beta chains from one sample, sequenced in a study of blood T cell repertoires in COVID-19. Here immunoSEQ multiplex PCR was the method, and the copy in TCRdb shows in-frame clones only, minus some. The sample holds about 430,000 clones; around 90% are singletons and the top ten take roughly 0.87%. The sequenced sample was peripheral blood. The receptors stem from a man younger than 35 with COVID-19, enrolled during active disease.

The chain employs TRBV30 and TRBJ2-1; TRBD2 might be the D (5 bases). The germline V gene encodes CDR1 GTSNPN and CDR2 SVGIG (reference sequence). This CDR3 contains 11 residues. The V and J ends lost 2 bases and 15 bases respectively, with 14 bases between them. CDR3 nucleotide sequence: TGTGCCTGGAGTATCTGGCCCCGGGGGTTCTTC. Translating gives CAWSIWPRGFF.

Only a few counts were recorded for this clone. The gene calls are TRBV2 and TRBJ2-1; the match to TRBD2 covers 11 bases. CDR3 length equals 16 residues. CDR1 SNHLY and CDR2 FYNNEI come from the germline V gene. V gave up 1 base and J gave up 4 bases; unmatched junction bases: 3. The CDR3 here is CASSEGTSGRYNEQFF. CDR3 nucleotides: TGTGCCAGCAGTGAAGGAACTAGCGGGAGATACAATGAGCAGTTCTTC. Full variable domain (outside the CDR3, taken from reference TRBV2 and TRBJ2-1): EPEVTQTPSHQVTQMGQEVILRCVPISNHLYFYWYRQILGQKVEFLVSFYNNEISEKSEIFDDQFSVERPDGSNFTLKIRSTKLEDSAMYFCASSEGTSGRYNEQFFGPGTRLTVL.

The chain combines TRBV4-1 with TRBJ1-5, with 7 bases fitting TRBD1. The trim removed 1 base at V and 7 bases at J, leaving 4 bases unmatched. There are 14 residues in the CDR3. Germline V gene sequence: CDR1 MGHRA, CDR2 YSYEKL. CDR3 bases: TGCGCCAGCAGCCAAGGACAGGGATCCCAGCCCCAGCATTTT. Protein sequence: CASSQGQGSQPQHF.

The V and J genes are TRBV7-9 and TRBJ1-2; maybe TRBD1 (6 bases). CDR3 size: 17 residues. Trimming removed 2 bases at V and 1 base at J, with 17 bases between. The germline gives CDR1 SEHNR, CDR2 FQNEAQ (reference sequence). The DNA for the CDR3 is TGTGCCAGCAGCTTACCGGGTTCCAGGGGCGATAACTATGGCTACACCTTC. It codes for CASSLPGSRGDNYGYTF. Using reference TRBV7-9 and TRBJ1-2 for the parts outside the CDR3, the full variable domain is DTGVSQNPRHKITKRGQNVTFRCDPISEHNRLYWYRQTLGQGPEFLTYFQNEAQLEKSRLLSDRFSAERPKGSFSTLEIQRTEQGDSAMYLCASSLPGSRGDNYGYTFGSGTRLTVV.

The rearrangement joins TRBV6-5 to TRBJ2-7, with 8 bases fitting TRBD2. The V gene end was trimmed by 8 bases and the J gene end by 2 bases; junction bases not matched to a gene: 5. CDR1 is MNHEY and CDR2 is SVGAGI in the germline V gene. The CDR3 has 13 residues. The CDR3 loop is CASAGGSTYEQYF. As DNA, the CDR3 is TGTGCCAGCGCGGGAGGTTCTACCTACGAGCAGTACTTC.

The V call is TRBV25-1, the J call TRBJ1-1; 11 bases are a match to TRBD1. Germline CDR1 is MGHDK and CDR2 is SYGVNS. This CDR3 contains 15 residues. V lost 1 base, J lost 5 bases, and 3 bases stayed unmatched. CDR3 nucleotides: TGTGCCAGCAGTGAATGGGGACAGGGGGGAACTGAAGCTTTCTTT. Protein product: CASSEWGQGGTEAFF.

The chain has TRBV5-6 and TRBJ2-4; 9 bases align to TRBD2. V trimming: 4 bases; J trimming: 5 bases; junction bases outside the gene matches: 7. The germline CDR1 and CDR2 sequences are SGHDT and YYEEEE. This CDR3 has 15 residues. The CDR3, as DNA: TGTGCCAGCAGCCTAGCGGGAAGGATCCAAAACATTCAGTACTTC. Protein sequence: CASSLAGRIQNIQYF.

The rearrangement links TRBV6-5 to TRBJ2-3; no clear D. The V and J ends lost 7 bases and 2 bases respectively, with 7 bases between them. This CDR3 has 12 residues. Per the germline V gene, CDR1 is MNHEY and CDR2 is SVGAGI. CDR3: CASTGATDTQYF. For the CDR3, the DNA is TGTGCCAGCACCGGAGCCACAGATACGCAGTATTTT.

This chain joins TRBV19 and TRBJ2-3; the D is unclear. Trimming took off 5 bases at V and 2 bases at J, with 11 bases between the two ends. This CDR3 is built from 14 residues. Germline V CDR1 and CDR2: LNHDA, SQIVND (reference sequence). CDR3 coding DNA: TGTGCCAGTAGTTTCCAGGCTTCCACAGATACGCAGTATTTT. It encodes CASSFQASTDTQYF.

V gene TRBV18 combines with J gene TRBJ1-4; no firm D call. V lost 4 bases and J lost 6, with 15 bases in between. Germline V gene lookup returns CDR1 KGHSH and CDR2 LQKENI. This CDR3 spans 15 amino acids. CDR3 amino acids: CASSQGRHGDEKLFF. CDR3 DNA: TGTGCCAGCTCACAAGGTCGGCACGGGGATGAAAAACTGTTTTTT. The complete variable domain, with remaining parts taken from reference TRBV18 and TRBJ1-4, reads NAGVMQNPRHLVRRRGQEARLRCSPMKGHSHVYWYRQLPEEGLKFMVYLQKENIIDESGMPKERFSAEFPKEGPSILRIQQVVRGDSAAYFCASSQGRHGDEKLFFGSGTQLSVL.

V is TRBV7-9 and J is TRBJ2-5; TRBD2 matches 8 bases. This CDR3 region has 14 residues. Germline V gives CDR1 SEHNR, CDR2 FQNEAQ (reference sequence). The J segment lost 4 bases and the V segment lost 7 bases, leaving 8 bases of the junction unmatched. The CDR3 region has the DNA TGTGCCAGCACCGCGGGGGGACAACCAGAGACCCAGTACTTC. It yields the protein CASTAGGQPETQYF.

This clone occurred once. V and J are TRBV6-5 and TRBJ1-5, with no clear D. This CDR3 is built from 16 residues. Germline CDR1 is MNHEY and CDR2 is SVGAGI. Trimming pared 6 bases from V and 2 bases from J, leaving 17 bases between. This CDR3 reads CASSYRSRPGNQPQHF. In DNA form, the CDR3 reads TGTGCCAGCAGCTACCGGAGTAGGCCGGGCAATCAGCCCCAGCATTTT.

This chain links TRBV6-5 with TRBJ2-7; 7 positions match TRBD2. Germline V CDR1 and CDR2: MNHEY, SVGAGI. Germline trimming cut 5 bases from V and 0 bases from J; bases unmatched to any gene: 7. CDR3 length equals 15 residues. The CDR3 DNA follows: TGTGCCAGCAGTCGGGAGGCAGAAAGCTCCTACGAGCAGTACTTC. Residues: CASSREAESSYEQYF.

CDR3 sequence (DNA): TGTGCCAGCAGCCTCAGTTATAGCAATCAGCCCCAGCATTTT. As protein: CASSLSYSNQPQHF. J is TRBJ1-5 and V is TRBV7-9; D gene unclear. From germline, CDR1 is SEHNR and CDR2 FQNEAQ (reference sequence). The CDR3 consists of 14 residues. V was trimmed by 5 bases and J by 0 bases, leaving 8 bases between them.

This clone was seen once. The CDR3 DNA sequence: TGTGCCAGCAGCGTAGAAGGGCAGGGGGTTGGCGGGGAGCTGTTTTTT. Its protein is CASSVEGQGVGGELFF. The rearrangement joins TRBV9 to TRBJ2-2, with 7 bases identical to TRBD1. CDR1 and CDR2 from the germline V gene are SGDLS and YYNGEE. The CDR3 has 16 residues. After removal of 0 bases from V and 7 bases from J, the junction contained 9 bases not matched to a gene.

This chain connects TRBV11-2 to TRBJ1-3, with D unresolved. Trimming stripped 1 base from V and 3 bases from J, with 22 bases between. Germline V gene lookup returns CDR1 SGHAT and CDR2 FQNNGV. The CDR3 runs to 19 residues. The CDR3 sequence is CASSLADLYSSGGGNTIYF. The CDR3 bases are TGTGCCAGCAGCTTAGCCGATCTCTATTCCAGTGGCGGTGGAAACACCATATATTTT.

This clone was detected a few times. V usage is TRBV18 and J usage is TRBJ1-5; 7 bases line up with TRBD1. CDR1 is KGHSH and CDR2 is LQKENI in the germline V gene. This CDR3 has 16 residues. The ends lost 1 base at V and 0 bases at J; junction bases unmatched: 3. DNA of the CDR3: TGTGCCAGCTCACCACGACAGGGCGTTAGCAATCAGCCCCAGCATTTT. Translated: CASSPRQGVSNQPQHF. Full variable domain (remainder filled in from reference TRBV18 and TRBJ1-5): NAGVMQNPRHLVRRRGQEARLRCSPMKGHSHVYWYRQLPEEGLKFMVYLQKENIIDESGMPKERFSAEFPKEGPSILRIQQVVRGDSAAYFCASSPRQGVSNQPQHFGDGTRLSIL.

The genes are TRBV24-1 and TRBJ2-5; TRBD2 matches at 13 bases. Germline values: CDR1 KGHDR, CDR2 SFDVKD. V shed 5 bases, J shed 4 bases, and the junction held 9 bases outside the gene matches. CDR3 length: 17 amino acids. Here the CDR3 DNA reads TGTGCCACCAGTGGGCCGGGACTAGCGGGATTTAGAGAGACCCAGTACTTC. Translation: CATSGPGLAGFRETQYF.

The chain links TRBV3-1 (or the pseudogene TRBV3-2) to TRBJ1-6; D gene unclear. The V gene's germline CDR1 is LGHDT and CDR2 YNNKEL (reference sequence). CDR3 length equals 17 residues. V lost 6 bases to trimming and J lost 10 bases, with 25 bases between them. The DNA for the CDR3 is TGTGCCAGCAGTAGCCTCAAGGGAGGAGTTTCTAAGTCACCCCTCCACTTT. The encoded protein is CASSSLKGGVSKSPLHF.